The T cell receptor (beta chain) under discussion was sequenced for a study of blood T cell repertoires in COVID-19. Study in general: The study drew acute and convalescent COVID-19 samples from the United States, Italy and Spain. T cells, B-cell-depleted T cells, or PBMCs provided the cDNA or gDNA that served as material.

Per the study methods: Amplification with reference gene primers provided the estimates of nucleated cell counts. Only in-frame clones appear in the TCRdb table, and some are missing; sequencing was by immunoSEQ multiplex PCR. V and J calls and clone size are given by that table; D and trimming were obtained from the DNA. The table has nearly 200,000 clones, about 88% seen once; the top ten hold approximately 5.6%. The germline V gene encodes CDR1 SGHTA and CDR2 FQGNSA. This CDR3 has 16 residues. Trimming shortened V by 2 bases and J by 0 bases, and 14 bases separated the two germline ends. This TCR derives from a woman aged 35 to 49 who had recovered from COVID-19. The gene calls are TRBV7-2 and TRBJ2-7; the D is unclear. The material sequenced was peripheral blood. The CDR3 here is CASSLRSGESSYEQYF. DNA for the CDR3: TGTGCCAGCAGCTTACGGTCAGGTGAGAGCTCCTACGAGCAGTACTTC.